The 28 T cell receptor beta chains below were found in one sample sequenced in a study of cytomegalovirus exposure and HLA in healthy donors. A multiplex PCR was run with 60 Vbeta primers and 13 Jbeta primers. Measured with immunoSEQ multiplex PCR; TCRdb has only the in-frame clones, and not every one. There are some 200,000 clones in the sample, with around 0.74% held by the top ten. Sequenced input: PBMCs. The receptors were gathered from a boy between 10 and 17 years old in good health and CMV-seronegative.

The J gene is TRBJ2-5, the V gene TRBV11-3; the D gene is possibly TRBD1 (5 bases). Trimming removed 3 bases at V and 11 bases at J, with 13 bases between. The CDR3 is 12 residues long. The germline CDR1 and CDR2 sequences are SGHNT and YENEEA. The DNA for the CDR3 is TGTGCCAGCAGCTTTAGGGGTGAGGAGCAGTACTTC. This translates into CASSFRGEEQYF.

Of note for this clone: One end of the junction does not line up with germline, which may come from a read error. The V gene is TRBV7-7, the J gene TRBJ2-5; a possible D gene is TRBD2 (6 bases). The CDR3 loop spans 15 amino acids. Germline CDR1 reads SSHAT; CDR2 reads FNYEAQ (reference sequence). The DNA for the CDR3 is TGTGCTAGCAGCTTAGTGGGTGCGGGGAAAGAGACCCAGTACTTC. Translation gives CASSLVGAGKETQYF.

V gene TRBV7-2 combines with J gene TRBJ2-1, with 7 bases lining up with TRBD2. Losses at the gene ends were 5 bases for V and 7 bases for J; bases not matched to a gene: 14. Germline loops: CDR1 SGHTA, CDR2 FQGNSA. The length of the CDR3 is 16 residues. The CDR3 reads CASSLAPDGGRNEQFF. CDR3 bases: TGTGCCAGCAGCCTGGCCCCAGACGGGGGGAGAAATGAGCAGTTCTTC. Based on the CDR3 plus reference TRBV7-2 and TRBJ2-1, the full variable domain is GAGVSQSPSNKVTEKGKDVELRCDPISGHTALYWYRQSLGQGLEFLIYFQGNSAPDKSGLPSDRFSAERTGGSVSTLTIQRTQQEDSAVYLCASSLAPDGGRNEQFFGPGTRLTVL.

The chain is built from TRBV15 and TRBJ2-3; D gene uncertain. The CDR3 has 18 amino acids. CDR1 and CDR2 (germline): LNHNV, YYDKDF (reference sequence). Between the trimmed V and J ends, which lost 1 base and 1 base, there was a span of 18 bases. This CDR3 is CATSRAANGLSGTDTQYF. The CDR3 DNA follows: TGTGCCACCAGCAGAGCTGCAAATGGGCTCTCGGGCACAGATACGCAGTATTTT. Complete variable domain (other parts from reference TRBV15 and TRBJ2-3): DAMVIQNPRYQVTQFGKPVTLSCSQTLNHNVMYWYQQKSSQAPKLLFHYYDKDFNNEADTPDNFQSRRPNTSFCFLDIRSPGLGDTAMYLCATSRAANGLSGTDTQYFGPGTRLTVL.

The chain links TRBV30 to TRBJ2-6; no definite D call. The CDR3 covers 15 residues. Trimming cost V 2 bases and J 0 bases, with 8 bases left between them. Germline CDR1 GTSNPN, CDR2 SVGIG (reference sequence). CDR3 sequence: CAWSTRISGANVLTF. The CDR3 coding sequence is TGTGCCTGGAGTACGCGGATCTCTGGGGCCAACGTCCTGACTTTC.

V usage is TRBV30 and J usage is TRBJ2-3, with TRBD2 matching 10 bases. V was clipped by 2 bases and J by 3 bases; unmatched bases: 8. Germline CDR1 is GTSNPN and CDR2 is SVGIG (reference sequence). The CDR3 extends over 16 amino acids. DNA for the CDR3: TGTGCCTGGAGTATTCCCGGGACTAGCGTTACAGATACGCAGTATTTT. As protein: CAWSIPGTSVTDTQYF.

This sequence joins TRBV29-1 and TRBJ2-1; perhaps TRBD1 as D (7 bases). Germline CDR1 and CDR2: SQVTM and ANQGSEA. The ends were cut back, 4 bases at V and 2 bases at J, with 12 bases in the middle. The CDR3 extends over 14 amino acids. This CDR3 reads CSVGQGGAYNEQFF. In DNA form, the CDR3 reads TGCAGCGTTGGGCAGGGGGGCGCCTACAATGAGCAGTTCTTC.

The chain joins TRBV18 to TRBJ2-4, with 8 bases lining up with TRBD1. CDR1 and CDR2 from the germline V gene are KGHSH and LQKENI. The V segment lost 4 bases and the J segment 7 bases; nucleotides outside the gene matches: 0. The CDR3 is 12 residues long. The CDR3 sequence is CASSRDRNIQYF. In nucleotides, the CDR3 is TGTGCCAGCTCACGGGACAGGAACATTCAGTACTTC.

CDR3: CASSQTGGNQPQHF. In DNA form, the CDR3 reads TGTGCCAGCAGTCAGACAGGGGGGAATCAGCCCCAGCATTTT. V is TRBV5-6 and J is TRBJ1-5, with TRBD1 matching over 9 bases. The CDR3 is 14 residues long. Germline lookup yields CDR1 SGHDT and CDR2 YYEEEE. Trimming removed 5 bases from V and 4 bases from J; junction bases left unmatched: 4.

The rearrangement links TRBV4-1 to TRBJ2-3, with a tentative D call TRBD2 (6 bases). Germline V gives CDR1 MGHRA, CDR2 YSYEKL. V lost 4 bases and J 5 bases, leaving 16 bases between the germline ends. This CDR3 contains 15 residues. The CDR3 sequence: CASSPGVAAGDTQYF. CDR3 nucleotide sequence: TGCGCCAGCAGCCCTGGGGTAGCGGCAGGAGATACGCAGTATTTT.

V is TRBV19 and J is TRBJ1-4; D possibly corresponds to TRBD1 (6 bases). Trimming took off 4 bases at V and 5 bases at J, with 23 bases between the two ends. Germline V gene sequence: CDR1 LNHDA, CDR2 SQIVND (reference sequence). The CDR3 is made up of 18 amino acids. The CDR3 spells CASSTGLTGSIGNEKLFF. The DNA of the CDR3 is TGTGCCAGTAGTACAGGATTGACAGGCTCTATCGGGAATGAAAAACTGTTTTTT.

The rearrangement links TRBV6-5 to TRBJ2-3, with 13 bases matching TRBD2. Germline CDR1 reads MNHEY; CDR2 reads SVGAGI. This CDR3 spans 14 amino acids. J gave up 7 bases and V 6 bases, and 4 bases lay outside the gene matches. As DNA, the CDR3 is TGTGCCAGCAGGCAGACTAGCGGGGGGAATACGCAGTATTTT. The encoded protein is CASRQTSGGNTQYF.

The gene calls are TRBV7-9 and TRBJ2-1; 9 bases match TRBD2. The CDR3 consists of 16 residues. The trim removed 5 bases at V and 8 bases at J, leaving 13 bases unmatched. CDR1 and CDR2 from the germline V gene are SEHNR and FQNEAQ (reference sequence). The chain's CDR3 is CASSQTSGPSQYEQFF. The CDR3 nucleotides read TGTGCCAGCAGCCAGACTAGCGGCCCTTCCCAGTATGAGCAGTTCTTC.

The CDR3 DNA is TGTGCCTGCCCCACCGGCGGGGGTTTGAATGAGCAGTTCTTC. Its translation: CACPTGGGLNEQFF. This chain links TRBV30 with TRBJ2-1, with 7 nucleotides matching TRBD2. Per the germline V gene, CDR1 is GTSNPN and CDR2 is SVGIG (reference sequence). J lost 7 bases, V lost 6 bases, and 12 bases had no gene match. This CDR3 comprises 14 residues.

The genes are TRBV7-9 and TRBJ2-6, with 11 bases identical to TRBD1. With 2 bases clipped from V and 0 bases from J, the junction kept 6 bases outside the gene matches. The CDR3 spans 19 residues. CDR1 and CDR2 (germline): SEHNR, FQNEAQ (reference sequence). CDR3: CASSLPFGQGASGANVLTF. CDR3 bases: TGTGCCAGCAGCTTACCCTTCGGACAGGGGGCCTCTGGGGCCAACGTCCTGACTTTC.

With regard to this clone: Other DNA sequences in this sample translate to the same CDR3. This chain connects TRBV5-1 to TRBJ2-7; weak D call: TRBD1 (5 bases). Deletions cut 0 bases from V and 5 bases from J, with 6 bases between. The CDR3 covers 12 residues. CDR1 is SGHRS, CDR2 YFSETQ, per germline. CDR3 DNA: TGCGCCAGCAGCTTGGTAGGGGACGAGCAGTACTTC. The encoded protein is CASSLVGDEQYF.

The CDR3 spells CASSLPGSETQYF. The DNA of the CDR3 is TGTGCCAGCAGCTTACCGGGATCGGAGACCCAGTACTTC. V gene TRBV5-4 combines with J gene TRBJ2-5; D possibly corresponds to TRBD2 (5 bases). The CDR3 contains 13 residues. CDR1 is SGHNT and CDR2 is YYREEE in the germline V gene (reference sequence). The V and J ends lost 2 bases and 5 bases respectively, with 10 bases between them.

CDR3 bases: TGTGCCAGCAGCCCCTACCTCGGGACAGGGAATGAGCAGTTCTTC. Residues: CASSPYLGTGNEQFF. V gene TRBV7-3 combines with J gene TRBJ2-1; 9 bases agree with TRBD1. Germline trimming cut 5 bases from V and 7 bases from J; bases unmatched to any gene: 9. This CDR3 is 15 amino acids long. Germline CDR1 and CDR2: SGHTA and FQGTGA.

The CDR3 region is CASSSGGAGADFEQYF. CDR3 nucleotide sequence: TGTGCCAGCAGCTCAGGGGGCGCGGGGGCAGATTTCGAGCAGTACTTC. The genes are TRBV11-2 and TRBJ2-7; D is possibly TRBD1 (8 bases). The germline V gene encodes CDR1 SGHAT and CDR2 FQNNGV. CDR3 length equals 16 residues. With 4 bases removed from V and 6 bases from J, the gap between germline ends came to 22 bases.

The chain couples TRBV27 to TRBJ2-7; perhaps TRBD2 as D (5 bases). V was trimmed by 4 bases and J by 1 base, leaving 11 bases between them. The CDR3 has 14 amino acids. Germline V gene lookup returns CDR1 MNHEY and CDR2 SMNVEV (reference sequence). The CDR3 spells CASSYSGISYEQYF. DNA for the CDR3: TGTGCCAGCAGTTACTCCGGGATTTCCTACGAGCAGTACTTC.

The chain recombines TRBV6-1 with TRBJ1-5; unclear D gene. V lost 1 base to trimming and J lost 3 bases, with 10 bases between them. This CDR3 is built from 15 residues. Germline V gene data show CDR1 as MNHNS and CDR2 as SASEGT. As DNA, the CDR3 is TGTGCCAGCAGTGAAGGACAATCGTTCAATCAGCCCCAGCATTTT. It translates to CASSEGQSFNQPQHF.

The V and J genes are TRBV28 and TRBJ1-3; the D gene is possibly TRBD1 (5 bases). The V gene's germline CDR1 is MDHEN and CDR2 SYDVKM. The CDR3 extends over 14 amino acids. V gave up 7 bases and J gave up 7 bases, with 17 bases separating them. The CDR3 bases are TGTGCCAGCACCAAGGACACGTCCCTGAACACCATATATTTT. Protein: CASTKDTSLNTIYF.

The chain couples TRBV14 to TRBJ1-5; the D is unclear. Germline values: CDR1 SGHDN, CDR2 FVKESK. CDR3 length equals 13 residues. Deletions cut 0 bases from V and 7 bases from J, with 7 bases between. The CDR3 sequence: CASSQELGQPQHF. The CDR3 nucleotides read TGTGCCAGCAGCCAAGAACTGGGCCAGCCCCAGCATTTT.

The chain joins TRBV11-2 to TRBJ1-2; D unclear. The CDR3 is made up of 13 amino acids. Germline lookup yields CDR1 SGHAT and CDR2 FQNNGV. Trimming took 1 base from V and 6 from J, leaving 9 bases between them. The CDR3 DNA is TGTGCCAGCAGCTTAGGAGGACTTGATGGCTACACCTTC. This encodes CASSLGGLDGYTF.

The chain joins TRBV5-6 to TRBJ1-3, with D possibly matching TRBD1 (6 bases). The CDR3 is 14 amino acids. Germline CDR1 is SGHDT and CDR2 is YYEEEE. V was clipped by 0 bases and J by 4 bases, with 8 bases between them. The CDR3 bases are TGTGCCAGCAGCTTGGTGGGGGCCGGAAACACCATATATTTT. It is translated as CASSLVGAGNTIYF.

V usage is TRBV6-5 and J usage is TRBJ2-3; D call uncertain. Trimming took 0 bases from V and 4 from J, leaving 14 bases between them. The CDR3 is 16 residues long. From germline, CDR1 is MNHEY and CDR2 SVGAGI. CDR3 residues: CASSYSTLAVADTQYF. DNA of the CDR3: TGTGCCAGCAGTTACTCGACACTGGCAGTGGCAGATACGCAGTATTTT.

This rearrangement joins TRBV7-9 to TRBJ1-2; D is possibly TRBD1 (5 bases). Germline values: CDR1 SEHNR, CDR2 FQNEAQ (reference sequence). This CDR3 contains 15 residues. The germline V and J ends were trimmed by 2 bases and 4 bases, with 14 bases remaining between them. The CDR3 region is CASSLLDGGIYGYTF. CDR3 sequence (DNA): TGTGCCAGCAGCTTATTGGACGGGGGGATCTATGGCTACACCTTC.

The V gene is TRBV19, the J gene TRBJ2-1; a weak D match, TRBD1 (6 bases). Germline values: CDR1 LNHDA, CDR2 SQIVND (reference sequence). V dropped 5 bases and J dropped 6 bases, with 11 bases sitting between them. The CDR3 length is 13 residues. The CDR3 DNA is TGTGCCAGTAGTGATGGGGGCAGCAATGAGCAGTTCTTC. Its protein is CASSDGGSNEQFF.